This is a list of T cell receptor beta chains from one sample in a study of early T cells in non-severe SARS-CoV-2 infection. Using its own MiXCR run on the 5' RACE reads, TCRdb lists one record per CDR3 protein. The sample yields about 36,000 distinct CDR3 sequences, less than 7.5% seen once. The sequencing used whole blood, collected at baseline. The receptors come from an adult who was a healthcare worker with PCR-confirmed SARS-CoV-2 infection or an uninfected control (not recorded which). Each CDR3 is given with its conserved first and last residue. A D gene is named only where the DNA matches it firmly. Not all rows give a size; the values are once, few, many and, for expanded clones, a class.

CDR3: CASRDRRSNQPQHF; DNA: TGTGCCAGCAGGGACCGACGAAGCAATCAGCCCCAGCATTTT; D: NA; V: TRBV7-2; size: few; length: 14; J: TRBJ1-5
CDR3: CASRPGQENSPLHF; DNA: TGTGCCAGCAGACCGGGACAGGAGAACTCACCCCTCCACTTT; D: TRBD1; V: TRBV6-2/TRBV6-3; size: many; length: 14; J: TRBJ1-6
CDR3: CASSQDRQLNYGYTF; DNA: TGCGCCAGCAGCCAAGATCGACAGCTTAACTATGGCTACACCTTC; D: NA; V: TRBV4-3; size: few; length: 15; J: TRBJ1-2
CDR3: CASRAGEGRSTDTQYF; DNA: TGTGCCAGCAGGGCGGGAGAGGGGCGGTCGACAGATACGCAGTATTTT; D: TRBD2; V: TRBV6-1; size: many; length: 16; J: TRBJ2-3
CDR3: CASSQDLPGVETQYF; DNA: TGCGCCAGCAGCCAAGATCTACCCGGGGTAGAGACCCAGTACTTC; D: NA; V: TRBV4-3; size: many; length: 15; J: TRBJ2-5
CDR3: CASSPGPSHYEQYF; DNA: TGTGCCAGCAGCCCGGGGCCGTCCCACTACGAGCAGTACTTC; D: NA; V: TRBV7-6; size: few; length: 14; J: TRBJ2-7
CDR3: CAIQAFSTDTQYF; DNA: TGTGCCATCCAGGCGTTTAGCACAGATACGCAGTATTTT; D: NA; V: TRBV10-3; size: few; length: 13; J: TRBJ2-3
CDR3: CASTPWGGAGRPWDTQYF; DNA: TGTGCCAGCACTCCCTGGGGAGGTGCGGGAAGACCCTGGGATACGCAGTATTTT; D: NA; V: TRBV12-3/TRBV12-4; size: medium-sized; length: 18; J: TRBJ2-3
CDR3: CATSPDRERTYEQYF; DNA: TGTGCCACCTCCCCAGACAGAGAGCGCACCTACGAGCAGTACTTC; D: NA; V: TRBV19; size: few; length: 15; J: TRBJ2-7
CDR3: CAWSKAGLAYEQYF; DNA: TGTGCCTGGAGTAAAGCAGGACTGGCCTACGAGCAGTACTTC; D: NA; V: TRBV30; size: few; length: 14; J: TRBJ2-7
CDR3: CASSQDQGSDTQYF; DNA: TGCGCCAGCAGCCAAGATCAAGGGTCAGATACGCAGTATTTT; D: NA; V: TRBV4-3; size: NA; length: 14; J: TRBJ2-3
CDR3: CSAIRGLFYEQYF; DNA: TGCAGTGCCATACGTGGACTATTCTACGAGCAGTACTTC; D: NA; V: TRBV20-1; size: many; length: 13; J: TRBJ2-7
CDR3: CASSLNRFYEQYF; DNA: TGCGCCAGCAGCTTGAACAGGTTCTACGAGCAGTACTTC; D: NA; V: TRBV5-1; size: few; length: 13; J: TRBJ2-7
CDR3: CASSGGTGAGNTIYF; DNA: TGTGCCAGCAGTGGGGGGACAGGGGCTGGAAACACCATATATTTT; D: TRBD1; V: TRBV28; size: NA; length: 15; J: TRBJ1-3
CDR3: CASSRRDAGELFF; DNA: TGCGCCAGCAGCCGTCGAGACGCCGGGGAGCTGTTTTTT; D: NA; V: TRBV4-1; size: NA; length: 13; J: TRBJ2-2
CDR3: CASSLRTSGSYEQYF; DNA: TGTGCCAGCAGCCTTAGGACTAGCGGGAGCTACGAGCAGTACTTC; D: TRBD2; V: TRBV7-2; size: many; length: 15; J: TRBJ2-7
CDR3: CASSLRQELSSGNTIYF; DNA: TGTGCCAGCAGCTTAAGACAGGAGCTTAGCTCTGGAAACACCATATATTTT; D: NA; V: TRBV7-8; size: many; length: 17; J: TRBJ1-3
CDR3: CASGRESFTDTQYF; DNA: TGTGCCAGCGGACGAGAAAGCTTCACAGATACGCAGTATTTT; D: NA; V: TRBV12-3/TRBV12-4; size: few; length: 14; J: TRBJ2-3
CDR3: CASSTSGIFAEQFF; DNA: TGTGCCAGCTCCACTAGCGGGATCTTTGCTGAGCAGTTCTTC; D: TRBD2; V: TRBV25-1; size: few; length: 14; J: TRBJ2-1
CDR3: CASSLGGVNYGYTF; DNA: TGTGCCAGCAGCTTAGGGGGGGTAAACTATGGCTACACCTTC; D: NA; V: TRBV6-6; size: few; length: 14; J: TRBJ1-2
CDR3: CATDRGTGELFF; DNA: TGTGCCACCGACAGGGGAACCGGGGAGCTGTTTTTT; D: TRBD1; V: TRBV27; size: few; length: 12; J: TRBJ2-2
CDR3: CASSQYNDRSEQYF; DNA: TGTGCCAGCAGCCAATACAACGACAGGTCCGAGCAGTACTTC; D: NA; V: TRBV3-1; size: many; length: 14; J: TRBJ2-7
CDR3: CASSLGSWGDEQFF; DNA: TGTGCCAGCAGCTTAGGCTCTTGGGGCGATGAGCAGTTCTTC; D: NA; V: TRBV7-2; size: many; length: 14; J: TRBJ2-1
CDR3: CASSLFGGIEDSYNEQFF; DNA: TGTGCCAGCAGCTTATTCGGCGGAATCGAAGATTCCTACAATGAGCAGTTCTTC; D: NA; V: TRBV7-2; size: medium-sized; length: 18; J: TRBJ2-1
CDR3: CASSVDRGYNEQFF; DNA: TGTGCCAGCAGCGTGGACAGGGGCTACAATGAGCAGTTCTTC; D: TRBD1; V: TRBV27; size: many; length: 14; J: TRBJ2-1
CDR3: CASSFGNTEAFF; DNA: TGTGCCAGCAGTTTTGGGAACACTGAAGCTTTCTTT; D: NA; V: TRBV12-3/TRBV12-4; size: NA; length: 12; J: TRBJ1-1
CDR3: CASSLYLGGRDEAFF; DNA: TGTGCCAGCAGCTTATATCTGGGAGGGAGGGATGAAGCTTTCTTT; D: NA; V: TRBV11-2; size: many; length: 15; J: TRBJ1-1
CDR3: CATSAGLPNTEAFF; DNA: TGTGCCACCAGCGCGGGACTCCCGAACACTGAAGCTTTCTTT; D: NA; V: TRBV24-1; size: many; length: 14; J: TRBJ1-1
CDR3: CASSEHGQGYEQYF; DNA: TGCGCCAGCAGTGAGCACGGACAGGGCTACGAGCAGTACTTC; D: TRBD1; V: TRBV10-1; size: NA; length: 14; J: TRBJ2-7
CDR3: CASSLSGGSTDTQYF; DNA: TGTGCCAGCAGTCTTAGCGGGGGGAGCACAGATACGCAGTATTTT; D: TRBD2; V: TRBV6-5; size: many; length: 15; J: TRBJ2-3
CDR3: CATSAVSGRAQGPEQFF; DNA: TGTGCCACCAGTGCGGTTAGCGGGAGGGCCCAAGGTCCTGAGCAGTTCTTC; D: TRBD2; V: TRBV24-1; size: NA; length: 17; J: TRBJ2-1
CDR3: CAWRATPDTQYF; DNA: TGTGCCTGGAGAGCGACTCCAGATACGCAGTATTTT; D: NA; V: TRBV30; size: many; length: 12; J: TRBJ2-3
CDR3: CASSEYGAGLNEQFF; DNA: TGTGCCAGCAGTGAATATGGAGCGGGATTGAATGAGCAGTTCTTC; D: TRBD2; V: TRBV25-1; size: many; length: 15; J: TRBJ2-1
CDR3: CASSLRGSVNTGELFF; DNA: TGCGCCAGCAGCCTCCGTGGGAGTGTTAACACCGGGGAGCTGTTTTTT; D: NA; V: TRBV4-1; size: many; length: 16; J: TRBJ2-2
CDR3: CASSATGQAIEAFF; DNA: TGTGCCAGCAGCGCGACGGGACAAGCGATTGAAGCTTTCTTT; D: NA; V: TRBV7-9; size: many; length: 14; J: TRBJ1-1
CDR3: CASSALRGINEQFF; DNA: TGTGCCAGCAGTGCCCTCAGGGGAATCAATGAGCAGTTCTTC; D: NA; V: TRBV28; size: NA; length: 14; J: TRBJ2-1
CDR3: CASSRGTGSPGHRGYTF; DNA: TGCGCCAGCAGCCGAGGGACAGGGTCACCTGGGCATCGTGGCTACACCTTC; D: TRBD1; V: TRBV5-1; size: NA; length: 17; J: TRBJ1-2
CDR3: CSARDLASGNQETQYF; DNA: TGCAGTGCTAGAGATCTTGCATCGGGGAACCAAGAGACCCAGTACTTC; D: NA; V: TRBV20-1; size: many; length: 16; J: TRBJ2-5
CDR3: CATQAAGGKTDTQYF; DNA: TGTGCCACCCAAGCCGCTGGGGGGAAAACAGATACGCAGTATTTT; D: NA; V: TRBV24-1; size: many; length: 15; J: TRBJ2-3
CDR3: CASSPYGTGELFF; DNA: TGTGCCAGCAGCCCTTACGGGACCGGGGAGCTGTTTTTT; D: NA; V: TRBV6-5; size: once; length: 13; J: TRBJ2-2
CDR3: CSADRGTNTEAFF; DNA: TGCAGTGCTGACAGGGGAACGAACACTGAAGCTTTCTTT; D: TRBD1; V: TRBV20-1; size: many; length: 13; J: TRBJ1-1
CDR3: CASTPQGAKNIQYF; DNA: TGTGCCAGCACCCCGCAGGGAGCCAAAAACATTCAGTACTTC; D: NA; V: TRBV11-2; size: many; length: 14; J: TRBJ2-4
CDR3: CASSSDRHQDTQYF; DNA: TGTGCCAGCAGCTCCGACAGGCATCAGGATACGCAGTATTTT; D: NA; V: TRBV9; size: many; length: 14; J: TRBJ2-3
CDR3: CASSEGPTLSYEQYF; DNA: TGTGCCAGCAGTGAAGGGCCAACCCTGTCCTACGAGCAGTACTTC; D: NA; V: TRBV6-1; size: few; length: 15; J: TRBJ2-7
CDR3: CASSLGEVASGSLLYTGERFF; DNA: NA; D: NA; V: TRBV7-6; size: NA; length: 21; J: TRBJ2-2
CDR3: CASSLVVDDNEQFF; DNA: TGTGCCAGCAGCTTAGTGGTAGACGACAATGAGCAGTTCTTC; D: NA; V: TRBV7-3; size: many; length: 14; J: TRBJ2-1
CDR3: CASSQENWAGNQPQHF; DNA: TGCGCCAGCAGCCAAGAGAATTGGGCCGGCAATCAGCCCCAGCATTTT; D: NA; V: TRBV4-3; size: many; length: 16; J: TRBJ1-5
CDR3: CASSLSGARYEQYF; DNA: TGTGCCAGCAGTTTATCTGGGGCCCGCTACGAGCAGTACTTC; D: NA; V: TRBV28; size: many; length: 14; J: TRBJ2-7
CDR3: CSVRTGTGGREQYF; DNA: TGCAGCGTCCGTACCGGGACAGGGGGCCGTGAGCAGTACTTC; D: TRBD1; V: TRBV29-1; size: NA; length: 14; J: TRBJ2-7
CDR3: CASSLVARAAKTQYF; DNA: TGCGCCAGCAGCTTGGTAGCCAGAGCTGCCAAGACCCAGTACTTC; D: NA; V: TRBV5-1; size: NA; length: 15; J: TRBJ2-5
CDR3: CASFYSFNSPLHF; DNA: TGTGCCAGCTTCTACAGCTTTAATTCACCCCTCCACTTT; D: NA; V: TRBV2; size: NA; length: 13; J: TRBJ1-6